This TCR beta chain is from a study of cytomegalovirus exposure and HLA in healthy donors. Study overall: A previous analysis identified 100 million to 120 million unique TCR beta sequences derived from roughly 180 million T cells.

Study observations and caveats: Later analysis demonstrated an association between a missense DCLRE1C variant and TCR beta V- and J-gene trimming.

Points on this clone: What it binds is unknown.

Use of 60 Vbeta and 13 Jbeta primers characterized the PCR. The method was immunoSEQ multiplex PCR; TCRdb's version includes in-frame clones alone and lacks a portion of them. This table holds 180,000 or so clones, around 77% found once. Germline assignment: CDR1 SGHTA and CDR2 FQGTGA. This CDR3 region has 13 residues. The ends were cut back, 4 bases at V and 4 bases at J, with 10 bases in the middle. Sequenced input: PBMCs. This chain links TRBV7-3 with TRBJ2-5; D is unresolved. This TCR was sampled from a young woman in good health and CMV-seronegative. CDR3 nucleotide sequence: TGTGCCAGCAGCTCGGAGTATGGAGAGACCCAGTACTTC. It translates to CASSSEYGETQYF.